This T cell receptor beta chain was sequenced in a study of blood T cell repertoires in COVID-19. About the study: COVID-19 samples, acute and convalescent, were from the United States, Italy and Spain. In each case, the material was cDNA or gDNA derived from T cells, B-cell-depleted T cells, or PBMCs.

Trimming left V 0 bases short and J 7 bases short, with 11 bases between. This CDR3 is built from 15 residues. Germline V gene sequence: CDR1 SGHNT, CDR2 YYREEE (reference sequence). Authors' processing steps: Estimation of nucleated cell counts was performed using reference gene primer amplification. Only in-frame clones appear in the TCRdb table, and some are missing; sequencing was by immunoSEQ multiplex PCR. V and J calls and clone size are as listed in that table; D and trimming were resolved from the DNA. The data contain 140,000 to 150,000 clones, 70% to 90% of them seen just once; the ten biggest clones take up roughly 4.3%. Allocation to cohorts depended on clinical history reported by the participants.

This receptor was taken from a middle-aged man who had recovered from COVID-19. Sequencing was performed on PBMCs or T cells enriched from blood (not recorded which). The chain joins TRBV5-4 to TRBJ1-6, with D uncertain. CDR3 sequence reads: CASSLDTGRNSPLHF. CDR3 DNA sequence: TGTGCCAGCAGCTTGGATACGGGTAGGAATTCACCCCTCCACTTT.